These 5 T cell receptor beta chains originate from one sample sequenced in a study of tumor-infiltrating lymphocytes in primary liver carcinoma. The study co-extracted DNA and RNA from about 21-30 mg of unsorted bulk tissue. Starting material of 500 ng total RNA yielded TCR beta cDNA via a constant-region primer. ARM-PCR, slightly modified, supplied the TCR beta libraries through three nested multiplex PCR rounds. TRBV1-TRBV30 forward primers and a C-beta reverse primer were used in the first two PCR rounds, which each ran for about 10 cycles. In TCRdb, the multiplex PCR reads were re-called with MiXCR into one record per CDR3 protein. This table has roughly 78,000 distinct CDR3 sequences, 60% to 80% appearing once. Sequencing used liver tumor tissue from sampling region 4. Subset denoted: tumor region T4, right-lateral pole. The receptor set was obtained from a woman aged 60-70 years with primary liver carcinoma and hepatitis B virus infection.

On this clonotype itself: The junction does not match germline at one end; this may be a read error. The V and J genes are TRBV11-2 and TRBJ2-3; TRBD2 agrees at 7 bases. The CDR3 runs to 15 residues. The germline V gene encodes CDR1 SGHAT and CDR2 FQNNGV. The CDR3 DNA reads as TGTGCCAGCAACTTAGGAACGGGAGGCACAGATACGCACTATTTC. It translates to CASNLGTGGTDTHYF.

V usage is TRBV24-1 and J usage is TRBJ1-2; 8 nucleotides agree with TRBD1. The CDR3 has 17 amino acids. The V segment lost 2 bases and the J segment 3 bases; nucleotides outside the gene matches: 10. In germline, CDR1 is KGHDR, CDR2 SFDVKD. CDR3 region: CATSDSIRQGTDYGYTF. In DNA, the CDR3 is TGTGCCACCAGTGATTCGATAAGACAGGGGACTGACTATGGCTACACCTTC.

V is TRBV6-5 and J is TRBJ1-5, with D possibly being TRBD1 (6 bases). The CDR3 sequence is 14 residues long. V lost 10 bases, J lost 11 bases, and 24 bases lay in between. Germline CDR1 reads MNHEY; CDR2 reads SVGAGI. As DNA, the CDR3 is TGTGCCAACAGCCCCGGGACAAGGGAACAGACCCAGCATTTT. Its protein is CANSPGTREQTQHF.

Details on this clonotype: Here the CDR3 omits its conserved ending phenylalanine or tryptophan, so a read error is the likely source. The genes are TRBV12-3 or TRBV12-4 and TRBJ2-5; D is possibly TRBD2 (7 bases). The CDR3 covers 15 residues. This CDR3 reads CTSSLQRRGGETQYS. In nucleotides, the CDR3 is TGTACCAGCAGTTTACAGCGGAGGGGGGGAGAGACCCAGTACTCC.

A remark on this clonotype: Relative to the germline gene, one junction end is altered; a read error may explain this. The chain employs TRBV18 and TRBJ2-2, with D possibly matching TRBD1 (6 bases). This CDR3 is 16 amino acids long. Germline assignment: CDR1 KGHSH and CDR2 LQKENI. The CDR3 loop reads CASSPWAGANTGELSF. In DNA form, the CDR3 reads TGTGCCAGCTCACCATGGGCAGGGGCGAACACCGGGGAGCTGTCTTTT.